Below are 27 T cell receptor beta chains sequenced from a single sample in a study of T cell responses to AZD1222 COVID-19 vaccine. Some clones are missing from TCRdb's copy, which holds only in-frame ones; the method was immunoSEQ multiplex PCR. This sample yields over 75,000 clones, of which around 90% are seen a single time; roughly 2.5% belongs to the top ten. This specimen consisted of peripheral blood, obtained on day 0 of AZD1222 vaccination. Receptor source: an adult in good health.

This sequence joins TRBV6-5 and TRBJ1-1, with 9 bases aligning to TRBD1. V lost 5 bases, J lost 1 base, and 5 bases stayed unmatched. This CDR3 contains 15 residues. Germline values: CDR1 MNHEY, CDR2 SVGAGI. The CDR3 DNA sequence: TGTGCCAGCAGTAATTGGGACAGGGCGAACACTGAAGCTTTCTTT. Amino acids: CASSNWDRANTEAFF.

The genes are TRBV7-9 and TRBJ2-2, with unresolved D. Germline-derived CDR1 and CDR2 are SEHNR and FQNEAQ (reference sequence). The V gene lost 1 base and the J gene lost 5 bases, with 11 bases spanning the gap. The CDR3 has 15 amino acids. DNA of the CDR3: TGTGCCAGCAGCTTAGTCAACAGTAGAACCGGGGAGCTGTTTTTT. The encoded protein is CASSLVNSRTGELFF. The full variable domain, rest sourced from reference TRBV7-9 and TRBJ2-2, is DTGVSQNPRHKITKRGQNVTFRCDPISEHNRLYWYRQTLGQGPEFLTYFQNEAQLEKSRLLSDRFSAERPKGSFSTLEIQRTEQGDSAMYLCASSLVNSRTGELFFGEGSRLTVL.

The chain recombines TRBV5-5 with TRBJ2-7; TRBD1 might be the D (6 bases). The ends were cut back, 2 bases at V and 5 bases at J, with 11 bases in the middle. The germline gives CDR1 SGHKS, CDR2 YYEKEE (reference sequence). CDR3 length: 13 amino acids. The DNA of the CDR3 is TGTGCCAGCAGCTTTCCGTCAGGGGACGAGCAGTACTTC. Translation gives CASSFPSGDEQYF.

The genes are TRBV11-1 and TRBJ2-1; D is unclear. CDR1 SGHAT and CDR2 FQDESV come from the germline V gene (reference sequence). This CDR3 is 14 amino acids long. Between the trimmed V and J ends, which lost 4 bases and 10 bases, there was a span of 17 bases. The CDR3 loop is CASSSWTKDGEQFF. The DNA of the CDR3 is TGTGCCAGCAGCTCCTGGACGAAGGACGGAGAGCAGTTCTTC.

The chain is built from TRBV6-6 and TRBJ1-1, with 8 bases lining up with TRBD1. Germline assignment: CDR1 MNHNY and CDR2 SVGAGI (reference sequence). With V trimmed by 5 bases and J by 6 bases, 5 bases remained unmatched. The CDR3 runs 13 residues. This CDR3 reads CASSGTGGAEAFF. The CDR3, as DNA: TGTGCCAGCAGTGGTACAGGGGGAGCTGAAGCTTTCTTT.

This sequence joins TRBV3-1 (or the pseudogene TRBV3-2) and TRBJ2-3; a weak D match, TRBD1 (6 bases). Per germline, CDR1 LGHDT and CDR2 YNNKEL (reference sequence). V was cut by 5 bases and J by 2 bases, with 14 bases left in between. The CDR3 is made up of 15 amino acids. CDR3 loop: CASSSPGQITDTQYF. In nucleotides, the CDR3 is TGTGCCAGCAGCTCCCCGGGACAAATCACAGATACGCAGTATTTT.

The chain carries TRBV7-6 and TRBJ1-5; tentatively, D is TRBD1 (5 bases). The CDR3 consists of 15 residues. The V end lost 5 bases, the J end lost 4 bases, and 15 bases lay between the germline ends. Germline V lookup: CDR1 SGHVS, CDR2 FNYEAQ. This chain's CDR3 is CASSQAVGRNQPQHF. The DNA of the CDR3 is TGTGCCAGCAGCCAGGCAGTGGGGCGGAATCAGCCCCAGCATTTT.

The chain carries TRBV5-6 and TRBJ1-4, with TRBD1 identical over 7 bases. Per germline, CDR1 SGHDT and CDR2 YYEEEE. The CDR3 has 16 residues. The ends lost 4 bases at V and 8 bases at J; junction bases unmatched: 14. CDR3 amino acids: CASSDGGRGIWEKLFF. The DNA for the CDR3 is TGTGCCAGCAGCGATGGGGGCAGGGGGATTTGGGAAAAACTGTTTTTT. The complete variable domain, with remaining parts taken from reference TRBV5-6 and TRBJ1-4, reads DAGVTQSPTHLIKTRGQQVTLRCSPKSGHDTVSWYQQALGQGPQFIFQYYEEEERQRGNFPDRFSGHQFPNYSSELNVNALLLGDSALYLCASSDGGRGIWEKLFFGSGTQLSVL.

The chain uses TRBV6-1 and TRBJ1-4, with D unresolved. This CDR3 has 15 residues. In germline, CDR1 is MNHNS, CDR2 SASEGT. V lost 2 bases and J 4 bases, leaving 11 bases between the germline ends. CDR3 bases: TGTGCCAGCAGTGAATATCTACAGTATAATGAAAAACTGTTTTTT. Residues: CASSEYLQYNEKLFF.

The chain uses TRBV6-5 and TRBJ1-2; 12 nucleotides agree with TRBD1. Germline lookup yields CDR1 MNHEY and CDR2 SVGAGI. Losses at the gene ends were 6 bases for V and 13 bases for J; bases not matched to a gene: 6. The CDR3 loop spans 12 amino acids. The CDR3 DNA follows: TGTGCCAGCAGCTGGGACAGGGGGCCCGGCACCTTC. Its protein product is CASSWDRGPGTF.

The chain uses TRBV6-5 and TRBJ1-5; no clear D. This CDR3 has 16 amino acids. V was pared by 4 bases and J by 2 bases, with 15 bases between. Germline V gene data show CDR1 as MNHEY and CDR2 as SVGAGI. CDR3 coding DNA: TGTGCCAGCAGTTCCGTGGCAGCTTCGGGCAATCAGCCCCAGCATTTT. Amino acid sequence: CASSSVAASGNQPQHF.

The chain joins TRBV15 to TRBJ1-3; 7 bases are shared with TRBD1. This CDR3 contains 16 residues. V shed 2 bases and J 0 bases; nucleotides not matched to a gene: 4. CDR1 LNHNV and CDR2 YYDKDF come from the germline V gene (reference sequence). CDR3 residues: CATSRSTGVSGNTIYF. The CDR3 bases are TGTGCCACCAGCAGAAGTACAGGGGTCTCTGGAAACACCATATATTTT.

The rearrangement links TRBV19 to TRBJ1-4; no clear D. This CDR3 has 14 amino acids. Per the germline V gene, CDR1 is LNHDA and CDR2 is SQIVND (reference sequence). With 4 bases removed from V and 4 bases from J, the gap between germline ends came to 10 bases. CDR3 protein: CASSNYRGNEKLFF. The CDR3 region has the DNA TGTGCCAGTAGTAACTATCGAGGTAATGAAAAACTGTTTTTT.

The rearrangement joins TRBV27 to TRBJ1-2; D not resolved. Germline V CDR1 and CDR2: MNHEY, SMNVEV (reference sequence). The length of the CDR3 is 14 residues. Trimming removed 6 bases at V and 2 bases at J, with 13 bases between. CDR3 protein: CASSSTDGNYGYTF. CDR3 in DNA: TGTGCCAGCAGCTCTACGGACGGAAACTATGGCTACACCTTC.

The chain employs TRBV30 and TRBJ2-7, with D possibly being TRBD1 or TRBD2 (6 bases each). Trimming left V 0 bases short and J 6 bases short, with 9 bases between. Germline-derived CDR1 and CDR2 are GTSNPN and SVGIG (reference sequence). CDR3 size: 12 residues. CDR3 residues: CAWSVWGAEQYF. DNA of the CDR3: TGTGCCTGGAGTGTATGGGGGGCCGAGCAGTACTTC.

The CDR3 spells CAISFAPGLAEQSSSTDTQYF. In nucleotides, the CDR3 is TGTGCCATCAGTTTCGCCCCGGGACTAGCGGAACAGTCTTCTAGCACAGATACGCAGTATTTT. The chain uses TRBV10-3 and TRBJ2-3, with 11 nucleotides matching TRBD2. Germline CDR1 is ENHRY and CDR2 is SYGVKD. With 5 bases clipped from V and 0 bases from J, the junction kept 19 bases outside the gene matches. There are 21 residues in the CDR3.

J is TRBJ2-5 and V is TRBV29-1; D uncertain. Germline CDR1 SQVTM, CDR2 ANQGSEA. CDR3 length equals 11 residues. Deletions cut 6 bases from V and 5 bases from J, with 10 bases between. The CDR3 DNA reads TGCAGCGTAATCCCGGCCGAGACCCAGTACTTC. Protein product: CSVIPAETQYF.

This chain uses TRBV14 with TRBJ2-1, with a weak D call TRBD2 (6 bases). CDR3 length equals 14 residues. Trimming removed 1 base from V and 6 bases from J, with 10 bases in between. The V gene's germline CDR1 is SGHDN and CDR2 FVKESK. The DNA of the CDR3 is TGTGCCAGCAGCCAAGCGGTTAGCGGCAATGAGCAGTTCTTC. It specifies CASSQAVSGNEQFF.

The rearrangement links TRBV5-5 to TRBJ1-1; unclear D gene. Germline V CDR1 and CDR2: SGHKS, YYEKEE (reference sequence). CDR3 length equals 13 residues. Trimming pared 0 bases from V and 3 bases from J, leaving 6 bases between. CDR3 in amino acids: CASSLAAYTEAFF. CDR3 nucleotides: TGTGCCAGCAGCTTGGCCGCGTACACTGAAGCTTTCTTT.

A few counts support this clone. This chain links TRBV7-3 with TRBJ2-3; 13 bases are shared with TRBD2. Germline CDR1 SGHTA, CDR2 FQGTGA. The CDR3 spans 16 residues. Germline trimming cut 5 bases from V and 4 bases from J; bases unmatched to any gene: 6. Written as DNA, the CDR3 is TGTGCCAGCAGCCCACTTGGACTAGCGGGAGCAGATACGCAGTATTTT. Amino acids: CASSPLGLAGADTQYF.

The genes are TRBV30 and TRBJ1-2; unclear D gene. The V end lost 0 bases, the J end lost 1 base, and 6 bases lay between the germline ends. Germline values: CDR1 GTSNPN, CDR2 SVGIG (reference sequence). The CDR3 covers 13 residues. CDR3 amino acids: CAWSVQINYGYTF. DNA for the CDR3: TGTGCCTGGAGTGTTCAGATTAACTATGGCTACACCTTC. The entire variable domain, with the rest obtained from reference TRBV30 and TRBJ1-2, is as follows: SQTIHQWPATLVQPVGSPLSLECTVEGTSNPNLYWYRQAAGRGLQLLFYSVGIGQISSEVPQNLSASRPQDRQFILSSKKLLLSDSGFYLCAWSVQINYGYTFGSGTRLTVV.

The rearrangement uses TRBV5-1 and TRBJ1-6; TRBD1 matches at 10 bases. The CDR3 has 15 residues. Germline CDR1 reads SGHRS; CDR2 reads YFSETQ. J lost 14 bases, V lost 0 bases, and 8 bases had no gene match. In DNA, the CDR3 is TGCGCCAGCAGCTTGGCGGGACAGGGGCGAGGGTCCCTCCACTTT. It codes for CASSLAGQGRGSLHF.

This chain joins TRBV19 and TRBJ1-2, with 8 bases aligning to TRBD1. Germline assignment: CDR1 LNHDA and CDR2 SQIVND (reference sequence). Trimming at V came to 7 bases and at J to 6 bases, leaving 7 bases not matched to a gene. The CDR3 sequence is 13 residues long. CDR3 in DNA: TGTGCCAGTACCCCGACAGGGGTCGATGGCTACACCTTC. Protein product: CASTPTGVDGYTF.

CDR3 residues: CASSFGGAVTPTDTQYF. Here the CDR3 DNA reads TGTGCCAGCAGCTTCGGGGGGGCAGTAACACCCACAGATACGCAGTATTTT. The chain couples TRBV7-2 to TRBJ2-3; 8 nucleotides match TRBD2. V shed 3 bases, J shed 2 bases, and the junction held 10 bases outside the gene matches. The V gene's germline CDR1 is SGHTA and CDR2 FQGNSA. The CDR3 extends over 17 amino acids.

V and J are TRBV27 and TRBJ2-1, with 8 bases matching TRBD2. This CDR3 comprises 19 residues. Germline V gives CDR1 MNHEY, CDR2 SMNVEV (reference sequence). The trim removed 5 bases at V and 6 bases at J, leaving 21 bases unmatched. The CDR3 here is CASSPIWPGLGGEGNEQFF. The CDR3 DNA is TGTGCCAGCAGTCCGATATGGCCGGGACTAGGTGGGGAAGGCAATGAGCAGTTCTTC.

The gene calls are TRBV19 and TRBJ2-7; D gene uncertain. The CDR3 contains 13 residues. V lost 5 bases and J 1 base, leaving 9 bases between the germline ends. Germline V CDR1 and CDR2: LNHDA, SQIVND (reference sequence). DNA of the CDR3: TGTGCCAGTAGTGCCGACCATTCCTACGAGCAGTACTTC. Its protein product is CASSADHSYEQYF.

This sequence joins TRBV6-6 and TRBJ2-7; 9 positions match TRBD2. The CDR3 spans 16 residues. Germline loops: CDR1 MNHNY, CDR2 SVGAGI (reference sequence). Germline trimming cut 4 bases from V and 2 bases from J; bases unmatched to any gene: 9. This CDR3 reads CASSLDLAGVTYEQYF. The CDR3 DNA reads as TGTGCCAGCAGTTTGGATTTAGCGGGAGTTACCTACGAGCAGTACTTC.